Listed here are 16 T cell receptor beta chains from one sample, sequenced in a study of breast tumors, draining lymph nodes, adjacent tissues. TCRdb called the multiplex PCR reads again in MiXCR, with one record for every CDR3 protein. The profile shows several thousand distinct CDR3 sequences, roughly 41% of them singletons. The sequenced material came from tumor-adjacent breast tissue. These receptor sequences come from a female donor with breast cancer. Some clones in this sample may be carry-over from other donors' samples.

The chain has TRBV7-9 and TRBJ1-3; no definite D call. The CDR3 is made up of 12 amino acids. V dropped 6 bases and J dropped 8 bases, with 11 bases sitting between them. Germline CDR1 reads SEHNR; CDR2 reads FQNEAQ (reference sequence). CDR3 in amino acids: CASSPGRDTIYF. As DNA, the CDR3 is TGTGCCAGCAGTCCGGGCCGAGACACCATATATTTT.

This clonotype came up many times. The rearrangement uses TRBV30 and TRBJ2-3; 7 bases map to TRBD1. Trimming took 0 bases from V and 0 from J; bases not matched to a gene: 3. The CDR3 runs to 15 residues. Per germline, CDR1 GTSNPN and CDR2 SVGIG (reference sequence). CDR3 loop: CAWSVGQESTDTQYF. CDR3 nucleotide sequence: TGTGCCTGGAGTGTTGGACAGGAGAGCACAGATACGCAGTATTTT.

The chain carries TRBV5-1 and TRBJ2-3, with TRBD1 identical over 7 bases. The length of the CDR3 is 14 residues. Trimming took 5 bases from V and 2 from J; bases not matched to a gene: 5. The germline gives CDR1 SGHRS, CDR2 YFSETQ. This CDR3 reads CASRKQGTTDTQYF. The DNA of the CDR3 is TGCGCCAGCAGGAAACAGGGGACCACAGATACGCAGTATTTT.

The V gene is TRBV2, the J gene TRBJ1-6, with D possibly TRBD1 on 5 matching bases. This CDR3 is built from 14 residues. Germline CDR1 SNHLY, CDR2 FYNNEI. The V gene lost 3 bases and the J gene lost 11 bases, with 14 bases spanning the gap. For the CDR3, the DNA is TGTGCCAGCAGTGAGGGGGGAGGAGGTCCACCCCTCCACTTT. Its protein product is CASSEGGGGPPLHF.

This clonotype was seen many times. The chain recombines TRBV4-2 with TRBJ2-1; 12 bases map to TRBD2. CDR3 length: 18 residues. Germline V gene sequence: CDR1 LGHNA, CDR2 YNFKEQ. Trimming cost V 0 bases and J 0 bases; bases outside gene matches: 3. CDR3 sequence reads: CASSQEASGRVSYNEQFF. For the CDR3, the DNA is TGTGCCAGCAGCCAAGAAGCTAGCGGGAGGGTCTCCTACAATGAGCAGTTCTTC.

This clonotype ranks as medium-sized. The rearrangement links TRBV5-1 to TRBJ2-7; D is possibly TRBD2 (6 bases). Germline V gene sequence: CDR1 SGHRS, CDR2 YFSETQ. This CDR3 spans 14 amino acids. V was cut by 2 bases and J by 7 bases, with 16 bases left in between. The CDR3 here is CASSFSGGVGEQYF. The CDR3 coding sequence is TGCGCCAGCAGCTTTAGCGGCGGAGTGGGAGAGCAGTACTTC.

This clonotype was observed at least ten times. V and J are TRBV29-1 and TRBJ2-1, with TRBD2 matching 7 bases. The J segment lost 6 bases and the V segment lost 5 bases, leaving 16 bases of the junction unmatched. Germline V lookup: CDR1 SQVTM, CDR2 ANQGSEA. The CDR3 is 16 residues long. The CDR3 nucleotides are TGCAGCGTTTTAGGCGGACTAGTACTCTCCGCCAATGAGCAGTTCTTC. Protein sequence: CSVLGGLVLSANEQFF.

Notes on this clonotype: One junction end disagrees with the germline gene, perhaps due to a read error. The chain has TRBV20-1 and TRBJ2-3, with TRBD2 identical over 11 bases. This CDR3 has 14 amino acids. Germline V gene lookup returns CDR1 DFQATT and CDR2 SNEGSKA (reference sequence). The CDR3 region is CSARSGGALDTQYF. CDR3 in DNA: TGTAGTGCTCGTAGCGGGGGGGCCTTAGATACGCAGTATTTT.

This chain uses TRBV20-1 with TRBJ2-7; TRBD1 aligns across 9 bases. The germline gives CDR1 DFQATT, CDR2 SNEGSKA (reference sequence). Trimming cost V 0 bases and J 5 bases; bases outside gene matches: 8. The CDR3 extends over 15 amino acids. The CDR3 protein is CSARDVQDRGHEQYF. The CDR3 nucleotides are TGCAGTGCTAGAGATGTCCAGGACAGGGGCCACGAGCAGTACTTC.

This clonotype occurred many times. The rearrangement links TRBV2 to TRBJ2-1; D uncertain. V was clipped by 7 bases and J by 4 bases, with 11 bases between them. The CDR3 has 13 amino acids. Germline V CDR1 and CDR2: SNHLY, FYNNEI. The CDR3 sequence is CASNEYGYNEQFF. The CDR3 nucleotides read TGTGCCAGCAACGAGTATGGGTACAATGAGCAGTTCTTC.

In its sample, this clonotype is medium-sized. The rearrangement uses TRBV7-9 and TRBJ2-3; D gene uncertain. The CDR3 loop spans 13 amino acids. Trimming stripped 5 bases from V and 2 bases from J, with 8 bases between. Germline values: CDR1 SEHNR, CDR2 FQNEAQ (reference sequence). The CDR3 here is CASSDAPTDTQYF. The CDR3, as DNA: TGTGCCAGCAGCGACGCCCCCACAGATACGCAGTATTTT.

This clonotype was detected ten times or more. The rearrangement uses TRBV5-1 and TRBJ2-1; D gene uncertain. Trimming took 0 bases from V and 3 from J, leaving 13 bases between them. The CDR3 loop spans 16 amino acids. Germline CDR1 SGHRS, CDR2 YFSETQ. For the CDR3, the DNA is TGCGCCAGCAGCTTGGCCGGCGCGGCAAGCTACAATGAGCAGTTCTTC. Protein sequence: CASSLAGAASYNEQFF.

This clonotype was seen repeatedly, ten times or more. This rearrangement joins TRBV6-5 to TRBJ2-5; 12 nucleotides line up with TRBD2. Germline V gene sequence: CDR1 MNHEY, CDR2 SVGAGI. V shed 6 bases and J 2 bases; nucleotides not matched to a gene: 4. The CDR3 extends over 15 amino acids. The CDR3 region has the DNA TGTGCCAGCAGACGGACTAGCGGGGCTCAAGAGACCCAGTACTTC. Protein sequence: CASRRTSGAQETQYF.

This clonotype was picked up many times. The chain links TRBV9 to TRBJ2-5; 12 bases fit TRBD2. The CDR3 runs 16 residues. Per germline, CDR1 SGDLS and CDR2 YYNGEE. V lost 3 bases, J lost 5 bases, and 8 bases stayed unmatched. The CDR3 bases are TGTGCCAGCAGCGGCGGGCGACTAGCGGGAGTTGAGACCCAGTACTTC. It yields the protein CASSGGRLAGVETQYF.

This clonotype was found many times. This chain links TRBV7-6 with TRBJ2-2; 13 bases line up with TRBD2. Germline-derived CDR1 and CDR2 are SGHVS and FNYEAQ. CDR3 length: 15 residues. The V gene end was trimmed by 5 bases and the J gene end by 7 bases; junction bases not matched to a gene: 4. CDR3 protein: CASSGTSGTNGELFF. The CDR3 DNA reads TGTGCCAGCAGCGGGACTAGCGGGACTAACGGGGAGCTGTTTTTT. The whole variable domain, remainder taken from reference TRBV7-6 and TRBJ2-2, is GAGVSQSPRYKVTKRGQDVALRCDPISGHVSLYWYRQALGQGPEFLTYFNYEAQQDKSGLPNDRFSAERPEGSISTLTIQRTEQRDSAMYRCASSGTSGTNGELFFGEGSRLTVL.

This clonotype counts as medium-sized. This chain uses TRBV11-2 with TRBJ2-7; D uncertain. From germline, CDR1 is SGHAT and CDR2 FQNNGV. This CDR3 is built from 18 residues. V lost 5 bases and J 7 bases, leaving 30 bases between the germline ends. In nucleotides, the CDR3 is TGTGCCAGCAGCCGTGACCCACCGTCGCTTACCCAGTTTTGGGAGCAGTACTTC. It encodes CASSRDPPSLTQFWEQYF.